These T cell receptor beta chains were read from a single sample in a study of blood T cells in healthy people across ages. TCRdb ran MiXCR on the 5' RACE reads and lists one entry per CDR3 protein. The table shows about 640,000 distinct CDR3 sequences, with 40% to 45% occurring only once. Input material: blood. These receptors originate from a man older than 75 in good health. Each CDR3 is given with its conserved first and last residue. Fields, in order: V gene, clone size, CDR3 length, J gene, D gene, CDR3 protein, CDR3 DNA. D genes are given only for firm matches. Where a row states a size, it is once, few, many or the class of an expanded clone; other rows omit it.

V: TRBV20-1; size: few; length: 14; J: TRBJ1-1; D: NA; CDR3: CSAREWGGNTEAFF; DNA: TGCAGTGCTAGAGAATGGGGAGGGAACACTGAAGCTTTCTTT
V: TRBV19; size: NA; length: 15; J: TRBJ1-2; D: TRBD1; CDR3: CASTPGQGLHYGYTF; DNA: TGTGCCAGTACCCCGGGACAGGGCCTTCACTATGGCTACACCTTC
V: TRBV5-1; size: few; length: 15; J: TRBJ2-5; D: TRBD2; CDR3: CASSYSGGPAETQYF; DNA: TGCGCCAGCAGTTATAGCGGGGGGCCAGCGGAGACCCAGTACTTC
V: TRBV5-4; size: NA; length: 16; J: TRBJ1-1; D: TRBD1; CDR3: CASSLGSRTGHTEAFF; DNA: TGTGCCAGCAGCTTGGGCTCGCGGACAGGGCACACTGAAGCTTTCTTT
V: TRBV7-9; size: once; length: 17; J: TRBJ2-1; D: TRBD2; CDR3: CASSFLKTSGGRGEQFF; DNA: TGTGCCAGCAGCTTTCTTAAGACTAGCGGGGGGCGGGGTGAGCAGTTCTTC
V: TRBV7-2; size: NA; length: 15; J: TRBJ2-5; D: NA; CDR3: CASSQGGETQETQYF; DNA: TGTGCCAGCAGCCAGGGGGGGGAAACCCAAGAGACCCAGTACTTC
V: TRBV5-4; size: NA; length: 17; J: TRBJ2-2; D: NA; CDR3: CASSPPGRRGNTGELFF; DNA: TGTGCCAGCAGCCCACCTGGTCGGCGGGGGAACACCGGGGAGCTGTTTTTT
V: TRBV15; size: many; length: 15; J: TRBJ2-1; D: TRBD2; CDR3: CATSGPSGGANEQFF; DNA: TGTGCCACCAGCGGTCCTAGCGGGGGGGCGAATGAGCAGTTCTTC
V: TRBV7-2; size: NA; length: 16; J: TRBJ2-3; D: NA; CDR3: CASSLAPVSSTDTQYF; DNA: TGTGCCAGCAGCTTAGCTCCAGTTTCTAGCACAGATACGCAGTATTTT
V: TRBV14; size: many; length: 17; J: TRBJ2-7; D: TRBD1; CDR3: CASSQGAETGDSYEQYF; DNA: TGTGCCAGCAGCCAAGGAGCTGAGACAGGGGATTCCTACGAGCAGTACTTC
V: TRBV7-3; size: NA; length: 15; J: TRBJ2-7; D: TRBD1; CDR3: CASSFTGGPSHEQYF; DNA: TGTGCCAGCAGCTTTACAGGGGGTCCGAGCCACGAGCAGTACTTC
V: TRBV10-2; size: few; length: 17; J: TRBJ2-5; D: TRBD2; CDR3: CASRDPTSGGLQETQYF; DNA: TGCGCCAGCAGGGACCCAACTAGCGGGGGGCTACAAGAGACCCAGTACTTC
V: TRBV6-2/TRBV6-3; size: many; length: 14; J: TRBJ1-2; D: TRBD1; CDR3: CASSSAGQAYGYTF; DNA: TGTGCCAGCAGTTCCGCGGGACAGGCCTATGGCTACACCTTC
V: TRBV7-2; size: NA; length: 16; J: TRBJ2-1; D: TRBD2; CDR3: CASSLSGLAGVNEQFF; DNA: TGTGCCAGCAGCTTAAGCGGACTAGCGGGGGTCAATGAGCAGTTCTTC
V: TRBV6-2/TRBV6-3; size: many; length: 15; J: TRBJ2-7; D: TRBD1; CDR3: CASISTGTGSHEQYF; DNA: TGTGCCAGCATATCGACCGGGACAGGGTCCCACGAGCAGTACTTC
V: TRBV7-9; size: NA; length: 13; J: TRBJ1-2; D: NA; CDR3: CASSAGAAGGYTF; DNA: TGTGCCAGCAGCGCTGGGGCCGCAGGAGGCTACACCTTC
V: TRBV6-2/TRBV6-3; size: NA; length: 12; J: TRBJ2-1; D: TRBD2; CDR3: CASGQTSGEQFF; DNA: TGTGCCAGCGGCCAGACTAGCGGGGAGCAGTTCTTC
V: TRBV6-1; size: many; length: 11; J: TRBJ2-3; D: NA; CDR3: CASSEGFEWYF; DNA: TGTGCCAGCAGTGAAGGGTTTGAATGGTATTTT
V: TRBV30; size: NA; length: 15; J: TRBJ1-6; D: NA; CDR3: CAWSVRGAGNSPLHF; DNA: TGTGCCTGGAGTGTACGGGGAGCCGGCAATTCACCCCTCCACTTT
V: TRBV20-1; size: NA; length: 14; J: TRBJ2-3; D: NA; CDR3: CSAERGPSTDTQYF; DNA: TGCAGTGCCGAAAGGGGCCCCAGCACAGATACGCAGTATTTT
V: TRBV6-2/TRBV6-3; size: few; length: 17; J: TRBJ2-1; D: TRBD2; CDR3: CASSYSHGRSSYNEQFF; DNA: TGTGCCAGCAGTTACTCTCACGGGAGGAGCTCCTACAATGAGCAGTTCTTC
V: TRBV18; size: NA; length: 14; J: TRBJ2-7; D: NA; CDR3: CASSLRHDSYEQYF; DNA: TGTGCCAGCTCACTCCGACATGACTCCTACGAGCAGTACTTC
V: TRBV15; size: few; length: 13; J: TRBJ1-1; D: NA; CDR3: CATSALVNTEAFF; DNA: TGTGCCACCAGTGCATTGGTGAACACTGAAGCTTTCTTT
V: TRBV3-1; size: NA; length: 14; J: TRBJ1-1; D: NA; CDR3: CASSQGLGDTEAFF; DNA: TGTGCCAGCAGCCAGGGGTTAGGCGACACTGAAGCTTTCTTT
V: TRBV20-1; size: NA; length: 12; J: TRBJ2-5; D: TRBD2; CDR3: CSAPSGGETQYF; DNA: TGCAGTGCTCCGTCGGGGGGAGAGACCCAGTACTTC
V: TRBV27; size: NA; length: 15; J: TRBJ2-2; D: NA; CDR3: CASSPRGFNTGELFF; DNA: TGTGCCAGCAGTCCCAGGGGCTTCAACACCGGGGAGCTGTTTTTT
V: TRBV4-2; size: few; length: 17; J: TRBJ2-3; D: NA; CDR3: CASSQAHRGGYTDTQYF; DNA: TGTGCCAGCAGCCAAGCTCACAGAGGGGGATACACAGATACGCAGTATTTT
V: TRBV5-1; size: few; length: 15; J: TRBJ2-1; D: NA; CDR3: CASSSGGLAYNEQFF; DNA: TGCGCCAGCAGCTCCGGGGGTTTAGCCTACAATGAGCAGTTCTTC
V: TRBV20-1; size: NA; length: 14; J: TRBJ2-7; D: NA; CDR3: CSARTALPSYEQYF; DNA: TGCAGTGCTAGAACGGCCCTCCCATCCTACGAGCAGTACTTC
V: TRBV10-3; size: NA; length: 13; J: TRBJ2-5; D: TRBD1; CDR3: CAISDGQEETQYF; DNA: TGTGCCATCAGTGACGGACAGGAAGAGACCCAGTACTTC
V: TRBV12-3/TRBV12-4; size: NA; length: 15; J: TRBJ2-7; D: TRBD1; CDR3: CASAPSRGRAYEQYF; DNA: TGTGCCAGCGCGCCTAGCAGGGGGAGAGCCTACGAGCAGTACTTC
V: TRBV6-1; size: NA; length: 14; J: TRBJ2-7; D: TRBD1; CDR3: CAVAGTGTTYEQYF; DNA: TGTGCCGTCGCCGGGACAGGGACTACCTACGAGCAGTACTTC
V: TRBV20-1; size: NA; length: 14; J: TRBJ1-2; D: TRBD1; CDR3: CSARARDRGNGYTF; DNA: TGCAGTGCTAGAGCCCGGGACAGGGGGAATGGCTACACCTTC
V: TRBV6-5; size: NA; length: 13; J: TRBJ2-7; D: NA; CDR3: CASKRSWSDEQYF; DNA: TGTGCCAGCAAGCGCTCTTGGAGCGACGAGCAGTACTTC
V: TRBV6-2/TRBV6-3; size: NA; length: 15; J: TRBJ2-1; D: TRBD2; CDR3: CASSRAGGPVNEQFF; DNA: TGTGCCAGCAGCCGAGCGGGAGGGCCAGTCAATGAGCAGTTCTTC
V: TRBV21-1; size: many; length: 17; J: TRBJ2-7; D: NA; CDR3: CASRDKGPKMKLYEQYF; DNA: TGTGCCAGCAGAGATAAGGGGCCGAAAATGAAGCTCTACGAGCAGTACTTC
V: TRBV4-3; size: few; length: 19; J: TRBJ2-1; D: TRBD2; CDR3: CASSQDQTSGSGSYNEQFF; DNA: TGCGCCAGCAGCCAAGACCAGACTAGCGGGAGTGGCTCCTACAATGAGCAGTTCTTC
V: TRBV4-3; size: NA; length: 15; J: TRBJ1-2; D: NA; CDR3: CASSQARGANYGYTF; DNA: TGCGCCAGCAGCCAAGCTAGGGGAGCGAACTATGGCTACACCTTC
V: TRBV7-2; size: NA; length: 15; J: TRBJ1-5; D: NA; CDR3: CASSLQTGNNQPQHF; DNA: TGTGCCAGCAGCTTGCAAACAGGGAACAATCAGCCCCAGCATTTT